This T cell receptor (beta chain) emerged from a study of CXCR3-negative and CXCR3-positive naive CD8 T cells. Findings and caveats of the study: The TRB CDR3s that CXCR3-positive naive cells carried were more hydrophobic than those of CXCR3-negative naive cells. TRBV-TRBJ usage was similar across naive CXCR3 subsets but distinct in memory cells. Much lower diversity was found in memory CD8+ cells, while both naive subsets had comparably high diversity.

The CDR3 covers 12 residues. In the case of this clonotype: Its antigen remains unidentified.

Via 5' RACE with UMI labels, TRB cDNA libraries were prepared. From the 5' RACE reads, TCRdb lists one entry per CDR3 protein and no DNA. This sample carries 120,000 to 150,000 distinct CDR3 sequences, with approximately 0.28% going to the ten biggest clones. The source material was naive CXCR3+ CD8+ T cells from blood. Described subset: CD45RO-CCR7+CD27+CD95- naive CD8+ T cells expressing CXCR3 (TNR3+). The V gene is TRBV12-3 or TRBV12-4, the J gene TRBJ1-5. The receptor's source is a human donor in good health. Some clones in this sample may be carry-over from other donors' samples. CDR3 residues: CAGKALNQPQHF.